The 32 T cell receptor beta chains below all came from one sample that was sequenced in a study of cytomegalovirus exposure and HLA in healthy donors. The PCR had 60 Vbeta and 13 Jbeta primers. Using immunoSEQ multiplex PCR, the repertoire was profiled, and TCRdb retains in-frame clones only, with some absent. The sample consists of 100,000 to 150,000 clones, more than 75% of them appearing once. The sample taken for sequencing was PBMCs. The receptor set was obtained from a woman in her 30s in good health and CMV-seronegative.

This clone was counted a few times. This rearrangement joins TRBV4-1 to TRBJ1-1; weak D call: TRBD1 (5 bases). V lost 1 base, J lost 0 bases, and 9 bases lay in between. The CDR3 runs to 15 residues. From germline, CDR1 is MGHRA and CDR2 YSYEKL. For the CDR3, the DNA is TGCGCCAGCAGCCAAGTGGGGGGGGTGAACACTGAAGCTTTCTTT. Residues: CASSQVGGVNTEAFF.

The chain recombines TRBV5-1 with TRBJ2-5, with 11 bases that match TRBD2. CDR1 is SGHRS and CDR2 is YFSETQ in the germline V gene. The CDR3 sequence is 16 residues long. Germline trimming cut 0 bases from V and 5 bases from J; bases unmatched to any gene: 6. CDR3 sequence (DNA): TGCGCCAGCAGCTTGGGGCTAGCGGGGGGCGAGGAGACCCAGTACTTC. This translates into CASSLGLAGGEETQYF.

V gene TRBV7-9 combines with J gene TRBJ1-3; D is uncertain. In germline, CDR1 is SEHNR, CDR2 FQNEAQ (reference sequence). CDR3 length: 14 amino acids. The ends were cut back, 5 bases at V and 2 bases at J, with 10 bases in the middle. The CDR3 DNA reads as TGTGCCAGCAGCCGTGCGGGGACTGGAAACACCATATATTTT. This gives the protein CASSRAGTGNTIYF.

The chain is built from TRBV11-2 and TRBJ1-1; no firm D call. The length of the CDR3 is 11 residues. The ends were cut back, 6 bases at V and 11 bases at J, with 13 bases in the middle. Germline CDR1 is SGHAT and CDR2 is FQNNGV. As DNA, the CDR3 is TGTGCCAGCAGACCGTTTGGTGAGGCTTTCTTT. It yields the protein CASRPFGEAFF.

The chain recombines TRBV7-9 with TRBJ2-1, with TRBD2 matching 12 bases. J gave up 5 bases and V 7 bases, and 9 bases lay outside the gene matches. The CDR3 consists of 16 residues. The germline CDR1 and CDR2 sequences are SEHNR and FQNEAQ (reference sequence). In DNA, the CDR3 is TGTGCCAGCAACCTCGCTCGGACTAGCGGGAACAATGAGCAGTTCTTC. Translating gives CASNLARTSGNNEQFF.

The chain links TRBV5-4 to TRBJ1-1; D is unclear. V was pared by 5 bases and J by 4 bases, with 12 bases between. This CDR3 comprises 13 residues. Germline CDR1 reads SGHNT; CDR2 reads YYREEE (reference sequence). The DNA for the CDR3 is TGTGCCAGCAGGTCCGGGGAGGGCACTGAAGCTTTCTTT. This sequence encodes CASRSGEGTEAFF.

The V gene is TRBV4-2, the J gene TRBJ2-1; no reliable D call. V lost 1 base to trimming and J lost 12 bases, with 22 bases between them. The CDR3 loop spans 16 amino acids. Germline V CDR1 and CDR2: LGHNA, YNFKEQ. CDR3 sequence (DNA): TGTGCCAGCAGCCAAGGATGGGCAGGTCGTGATTTGGGGCAGTTCTTC. Translated, it gives CASSQGWAGRDLGQFF.

The chain uses TRBV27 and TRBJ2-7, with D perhaps TRBD1 (6 bases). The germline V gene has CDR1 MNHEY and CDR2 SMNVEV (reference sequence). With 4 bases removed from V and 1 base from J, the gap between germline ends came to 11 bases. This CDR3 spans 14 amino acids. Here the CDR3 DNA reads TGTGCCAGCAGTTCGGACAGCCAGTCCTACGAGCAGTACTTC. As protein: CASSSDSQSYEQYF.

V and J are TRBV5-4 and TRBJ1-1; D remains unclear. The CDR3 length is 12 residues. V lost 6 bases to trimming and J lost 6 bases, with 12 bases between them. CDR1 is SGHNT and CDR2 is YYREEE in the germline V gene (reference sequence). The CDR3 coding sequence is TGTGCCAGCACCTTACCGGGAGCTGAAGCTTTCTTT. It translates to CASTLPGAEAFF.

J is TRBJ2-4 and V is TRBV27; 16 bases align to TRBD2. The CDR3 contains 19 residues. Germline V gene lookup returns CDR1 MNHEY and CDR2 SMNVEV (reference sequence). Trimming took 2 bases from V and 3 from J; bases not matched to a gene: 7. DNA of the CDR3: TGTGCCAGCAGTTTAATGGGACTAGCGGGGGGGCCCGGCAAAAACATTCAGTACTTC. Its protein is CASSLMGLAGGPGKNIQYF.

V and J are TRBV7-2 and TRBJ2-1, with no clear D. Germline assignment: CDR1 SGHTA and CDR2 FQGNSA. The V and J ends lost 1 base and 7 bases respectively, with 8 bases between them. The length of the CDR3 is 13 residues. CDR3 in amino acids: CASSLGLPNEQFF. The CDR3 region has the DNA TGTGCCAGCAGCTTAGGACTCCCGAATGAGCAGTTCTTC.

The V and J genes are TRBV27 and TRBJ1-1, with TRBD1 as a possible D gene (6 bases). Trimming removed 6 bases at V and 1 base at J, with 15 bases between. The CDR3 has 15 residues. CDR1 is MNHEY, CDR2 SMNVEV, per germline (reference sequence). The CDR3 sequence: CASRRFWTANTEAFF. The CDR3 DNA reads TGTGCCAGCAGAAGATTTTGGACAGCGAACACTGAAGCTTTCTTT.

The DNA for the CDR3 is TGTGCCAGCAGCTTAGCCGGGGGGATAGCTGAAGCTTTCTTT. Its protein product is CASSLAGGIAEAFF. The J gene is TRBJ1-1, the V gene TRBV7-9; D is perhaps TRBD1 (5 bases). The germline gives CDR1 SEHNR, CDR2 FQNEAQ (reference sequence). Between the trimmed V and J ends, which lost 0 bases and 6 bases, there was a span of 11 bases. The CDR3 extends over 14 amino acids.

The chain combines TRBV9 with TRBJ1-4; the match to TRBD1 covers 10 bases. This CDR3 is 15 amino acids long. V lost 2 bases to trimming and J lost 8 bases; unmatched junction nucleotides: 6. The V gene's germline CDR1 is SGDLS and CDR2 YYNGEE. The CDR3 nucleotides read TGTGCCAGCAGCGTCGGGACAGGGGTAGACGAAAAACTGTTTTTT. This translates into CASSVGTGVDEKLFF.

The chain combines TRBV4-2 with TRBJ1-6, with TRBD1 matching 8 bases. The CDR3 spans 14 residues. CDR1 and CDR2 from the germline V gene are LGHNA and YNFKEQ. Trimming cost V 8 bases and J 6 bases; bases outside gene matches: 6. CDR3 loop: CASRQGAGNSPLHF. CDR3 DNA sequence: TGTGCCAGCCGGCAGGGGGCCGGTAATTCACCCCTCCACTTT.

The chain combines TRBV5-1 with TRBJ2-2; the D is unclear. From germline, CDR1 is SGHRS and CDR2 YFSETQ. V dropped 1 base and J dropped 6 bases, with 7 bases sitting between them. The CDR3 runs 13 residues. CDR3 amino acids: CASSLSSPGELFF. In DNA form, the CDR3 reads TGCGCCAGCAGCTTGTCTAGTCCCGGGGAGCTGTTTTTT.

The gene calls are TRBV4-1 and TRBJ2-6; TRBD2 is a possible D gene (6 bases). Trimming took 3 bases from V and 4 from J, leaving 19 bases between them. The germline gives CDR1 MGHRA, CDR2 YSYEKL. There are 18 residues in the CDR3. The CDR3 nucleotides read TGCGCCAGCAGCCACCCCCGGGCGGGGAATCGAGGGGCCAACGTCCTGACTTTC. It translates to CASSHPRAGNRGANVLTF.

This clone was recorded a few times. The chain combines TRBV6-6 with TRBJ2-6; tentatively, D is TRBD2 (5 bases). V was clipped by 8 bases and J by 1 base, with 9 bases between them. The CDR3 loop spans 14 amino acids. Germline-derived CDR1 and CDR2 are MNHNY and SVGAGI (reference sequence). This CDR3 is CASFGKSGANVLTF. The CDR3, as DNA: TGTGCCAGCTTCGGGAAGTCTGGGGCCAACGTCCTGACTTTC.

The CDR3 loop reads CASSLVGQGAREQFF. The CDR3 DNA is TGTGCCAGCAGCTTAGTGGGACAGGGGGCGCGGGAGCAGTTCTTC. The V and J genes are TRBV7-8 and TRBJ2-1, with TRBD1 matching over 12 bases. The CDR3 has 15 amino acids. V lost 1 base, J lost 10 bases, and 5 bases stayed unmatched. In germline, CDR1 is SGHVS, CDR2 FQNEAQ.

The chain links TRBV6-5 to TRBJ2-1, with D maybe TRBD2 (5 bases). V lost 6 bases and J 4 bases, leaving 16 bases between the germline ends. The CDR3 length is 15 residues. The germline CDR1 and CDR2 sequences are MNHEY and SVGAGI. CDR3 sequence (DNA): TGTGCCAGCAGCCCACCCCGAGGGAGTTACAATGAGCAGTTCTTC. Protein product: CASSPPRGSYNEQFF.

The chain couples TRBV4-2 to TRBJ2-5; D gene unclear. The CDR3 loop spans 13 amino acids. Germline-derived CDR1 and CDR2 are LGHNA and YNFKEQ. Trimming took off 4 bases at V and 4 bases at J, with 10 bases between the two ends. CDR3 nucleotide sequence: TGTGCCAGCAGCCCCATGCCGGGAGAGACCCAGTACTTC. It codes for CASSPMPGETQYF.

The chain has TRBV2 and TRBJ1-2; D is ambiguous. Per germline, CDR1 SNHLY and CDR2 FYNNEI. The CDR3 consists of 10 residues. V was clipped by 8 bases and J by 10 bases, with 11 bases between them. The CDR3 coding sequence is TGTGCCAGCTGGTCCACTGACTACACCTTC. Protein: CASWSTDYTF.

J is TRBJ2-1 and V is TRBV5-1, with D maybe TRBD1 (6 bases). Trimming took off 6 bases at V and 8 bases at J, with 18 bases between the two ends. CDR1 SGHRS and CDR2 YFSETQ come from the germline V gene. The CDR3 covers 14 residues. CDR3 bases: TGCGCCAGCACCCCAGGGGCACACTCCGATGAGCAGTTCTTC. The encoded protein is CASTPGAHSDEQFF.

This chain joins TRBV5-8 and TRBJ2-3, with 11 bases lining up with TRBD2. V lost 0 bases, J lost 4 bases, and 10 bases stayed unmatched. From germline, CDR1 is SGHTS and CDR2 YDEGEE. There are 18 residues in the CDR3. CDR3 coding DNA: TGTGCCAGCAGCTTGGGACTAGCGGGGTTTCCTATCGCAGATACGCAGTATTTT. Translated: CASSLGLAGFPIADTQYF.

The chain employs TRBV2 and TRBJ2-2; D is ambiguous. The CDR3 consists of 14 residues. Trimming removed 5 bases from V and 7 bases from J, with 14 bases in between. CDR1 SNHLY and CDR2 FYNNEI come from the germline V gene. The CDR3 sequence is CASSFGGPLGELFF. The CDR3 DNA sequence: TGTGCCAGCAGTTTCGGCGGCCCGCTCGGGGAGCTGTTTTTT.

This chain connects TRBV9 to TRBJ2-3, with D perhaps TRBD1 (5 bases). The CDR3 extends over 13 amino acids. Germline V gives CDR1 SGDLS, CDR2 YYNGEE. Trimming took off 7 bases at V and 1 base at J, with 10 bases between the two ends. The CDR3 spells CASAGRGTDTQYF. CDR3 DNA: TGTGCCAGCGCAGGCAGGGGCACAGATACGCAGTATTTT.

The chain joins TRBV7-2 to TRBJ2-2; TRBD1 aligns across 8 bases. Per the germline V gene, CDR1 is SGHTA and CDR2 is FQGNSA. The CDR3 covers 15 residues. After removal of 2 bases from V and 4 bases from J, the junction contained 3 bases not matched to a gene. In DNA form, the CDR3 reads TGTGCCAGCAGCTTACAGGGGGCGGGCACCGGGGAGCTGTTTTTT. Translating it yields CASSLQGAGTGELFF.

The chain combines TRBV7-3 with TRBJ2-5, with 8 bases identical to TRBD2. The trim removed 2 bases at V and 1 base at J, leaving 3 bases unmatched. This CDR3 spans 15 amino acids. Germline V gives CDR1 SGHTA, CDR2 FQGTGA. The CDR3, as DNA: TGTGCCAGCAGCTTAGGCGGGGGGCTCCAAGAGACCCAGTACTTC. It codes for CASSLGGGLQETQYF.

The V call is TRBV30, the J call TRBJ1-1; D call uncertain. CDR3 length equals 14 residues. V dropped 1 base and J dropped 4 bases, with 13 bases sitting between them. CDR1 and CDR2 from the germline V gene are GTSNPN and SVGIG (reference sequence). The CDR3 DNA reads as TGTGCCTGGAGTGCGACAACTCGGGGCACTGAAGCTTTCTTT. This encodes CAWSATTRGTEAFF.

The CDR3 bases are TGTGCCAGCAGCTTAGGCCAGGGAGGCTCCGAGCAGTACTTC. Its protein is CASSLGQGGSEQYF. The chain uses TRBV11-1 and TRBJ2-7, with D possibly TRBD2 on 6 matching bases. CDR1 and CDR2 (germline): SGHAT, FQDESV (reference sequence). The CDR3 loop spans 14 amino acids. The V and J ends lost 1 base and 6 bases respectively, with 13 bases between them.

The J gene is TRBJ2-3, the V gene TRBV5-6; no clear D. This CDR3 has 15 residues. Trimming cost V 3 bases and J 3 bases, with 14 bases left between them. Germline assignment: CDR1 SGHDT and CDR2 YYEEEE. The CDR3 bases are TGTGCCAGCAGCTGGGCTGTCGCTGGGACAGATACGCAGTATTTT. Its translation is CASSWAVAGTDTQYF.

The rearrangement uses TRBV9 and TRBJ2-3; 8 bases align to TRBD2. Germline CDR1 is SGDLS and CDR2 is YYNGEE. V trimming: 4 bases; J trimming: 1 base; junction bases outside the gene matches: 5. This CDR3 comprises 15 residues. The DNA for the CDR3 is TGTGCCAGCAGCACCGGGGGGGCAGGCACAGATACGCAGTATTTT. It yields the protein CASSTGGAGTDTQYF.